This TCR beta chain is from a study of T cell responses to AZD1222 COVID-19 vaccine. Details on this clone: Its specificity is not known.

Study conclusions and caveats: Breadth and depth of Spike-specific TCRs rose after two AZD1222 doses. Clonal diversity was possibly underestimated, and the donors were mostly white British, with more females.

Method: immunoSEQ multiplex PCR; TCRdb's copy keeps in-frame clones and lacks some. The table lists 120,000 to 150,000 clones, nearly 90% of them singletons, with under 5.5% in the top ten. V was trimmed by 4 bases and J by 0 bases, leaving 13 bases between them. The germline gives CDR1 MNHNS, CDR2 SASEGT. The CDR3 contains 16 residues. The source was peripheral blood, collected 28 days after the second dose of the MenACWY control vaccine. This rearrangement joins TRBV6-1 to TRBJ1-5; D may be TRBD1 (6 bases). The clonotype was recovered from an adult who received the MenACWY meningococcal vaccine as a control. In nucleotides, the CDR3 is TGTGCCAGCAGTGCCAGAGGGGGGTTTAGCAATCAGCCCCAGCATTTT. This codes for CASSARGGFSNQPQHF.